This T cell receptor (beta chain) was observed in a study of lymphopenia after photon versus proton radiotherapy. Regarding the study as a whole: Under photons, naive T cells and diversity fell while effector/memory populations rose. Better survival with proton therapy was suggested as possible, not demonstrated.

On this clone itself: The antigen remains unidentified.

The data were produced by immunoSEQ multiplex PCR, yet TCRdb's version contains in-frame clones alone and is incomplete. The repertoire consists of 150,000 to 200,000 clones, with roughly nine tenths occurring once and the leading ten covering around 5%. This TCR was recovered from a man aged 45-60 years with gastric cancer. The specimen was peripheral blood, collected from a patient treated with photon-based radiotherapy.

CDR3 region: CASSQGYLSGGETQYF. CDR3 sequence (DNA): TGTGCCAGCAGCCAAGGTTATCTCAGTGGGGGAGAGACCCAGTACTTC. The chain links TRBV14 to TRBJ2-5; D may match TRBD1 or TRBD2 (5 bases each). CDR1 and CDR2 (germline): SGHDN, FVKESK. The V gene lost 1 base and the J gene lost 4 bases, with 16 bases spanning the gap. There are 16 residues in the CDR3.